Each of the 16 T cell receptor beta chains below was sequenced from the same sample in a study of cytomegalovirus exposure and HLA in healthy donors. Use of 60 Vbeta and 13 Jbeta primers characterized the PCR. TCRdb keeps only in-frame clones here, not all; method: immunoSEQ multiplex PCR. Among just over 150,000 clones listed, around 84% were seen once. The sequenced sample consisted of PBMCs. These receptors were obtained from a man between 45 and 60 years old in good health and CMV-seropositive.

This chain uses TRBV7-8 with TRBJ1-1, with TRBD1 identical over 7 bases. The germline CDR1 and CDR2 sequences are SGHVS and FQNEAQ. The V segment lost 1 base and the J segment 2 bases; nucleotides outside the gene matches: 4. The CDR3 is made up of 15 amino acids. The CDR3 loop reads CASSLVGTANTEAFF. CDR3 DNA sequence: TGTGCCAGCAGCTTAGTGGGGACAGCAAACACTGAAGCTTTCTTT. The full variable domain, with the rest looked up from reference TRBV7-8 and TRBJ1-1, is GAGVSQSPRYKVAKRGQDVALRCDPISGHVSLFWYQQALGQGPEFLTYFQNEAQLDKSGLPSDRFFAERPEGSVSTLKIQRTQQEDSAVYLCASSLVGTANTEAFFGQGTRLTVV.

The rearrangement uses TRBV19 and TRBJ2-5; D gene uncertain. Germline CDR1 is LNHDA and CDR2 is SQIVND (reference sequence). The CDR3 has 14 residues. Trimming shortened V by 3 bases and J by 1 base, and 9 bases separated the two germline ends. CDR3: CASSMPAIQETQYF. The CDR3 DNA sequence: TGTGCCAGTAGTATGCCCGCGATCCAAGAGACCCAGTACTTC.

The CDR3 bases are TGTGCCAGTAGTTCCCCGCTCGGGCGGGAGCCCGGAGATACGCAGTATTTT. Residues: CASSSPLGREPGDTQYF. J is TRBJ2-3 and V is TRBV19; 7 positions agree with TRBD2. CDR3 length: 17 residues. CDR1 and CDR2 from the germline V gene are LNHDA and SQIVND (reference sequence). The junction had 16 bases not matched to a gene; V was cut back by 5 bases and J by 5 bases.

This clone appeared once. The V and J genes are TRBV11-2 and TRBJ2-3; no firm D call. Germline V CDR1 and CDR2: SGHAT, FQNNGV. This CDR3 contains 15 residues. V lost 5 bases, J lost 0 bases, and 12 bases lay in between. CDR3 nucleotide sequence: TGTGCCAGCAGCCGCGGAGCCTCTAGCACAGATACGCAGTATTTT. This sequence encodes CASSRGASSTDTQYF.

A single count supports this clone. The CDR3 sequence is CASSSHGGTYNEQFF. In DNA, the CDR3 is TGTGCCAGCAGTTCCCACGGGGGGACGTACAATGAGCAGTTCTTC. The V call is TRBV27, the J call TRBJ2-1; 7 positions match TRBD2. Germline V gene lookup returns CDR1 MNHEY and CDR2 SMNVEV (reference sequence). This CDR3 has 15 residues. The V gene end was trimmed by 4 bases and the J gene end by 4 bases; junction bases not matched to a gene: 7.

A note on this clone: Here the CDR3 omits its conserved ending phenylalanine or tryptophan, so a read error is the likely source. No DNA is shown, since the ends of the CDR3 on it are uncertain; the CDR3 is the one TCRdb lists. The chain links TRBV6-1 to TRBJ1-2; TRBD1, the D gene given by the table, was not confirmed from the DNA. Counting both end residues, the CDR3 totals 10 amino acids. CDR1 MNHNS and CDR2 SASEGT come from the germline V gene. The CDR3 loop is CASSEGNSTL.

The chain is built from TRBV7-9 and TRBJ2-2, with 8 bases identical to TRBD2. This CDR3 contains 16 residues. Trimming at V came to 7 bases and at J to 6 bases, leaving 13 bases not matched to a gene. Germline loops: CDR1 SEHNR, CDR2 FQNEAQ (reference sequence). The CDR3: CASTEERGPPSGELFF. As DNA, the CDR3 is TGTGCCAGCACTGAAGAGCGGGGGCCCCCGTCCGGGGAGCTGTTTTTT.

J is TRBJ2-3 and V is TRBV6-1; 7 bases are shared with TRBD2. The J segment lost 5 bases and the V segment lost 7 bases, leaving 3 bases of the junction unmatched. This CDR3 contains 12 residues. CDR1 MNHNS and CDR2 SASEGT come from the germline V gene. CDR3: CASMAGVDTQYF. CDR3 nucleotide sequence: TGTGCCAGCATGGCGGGGGTAGATACGCAGTATTTT.

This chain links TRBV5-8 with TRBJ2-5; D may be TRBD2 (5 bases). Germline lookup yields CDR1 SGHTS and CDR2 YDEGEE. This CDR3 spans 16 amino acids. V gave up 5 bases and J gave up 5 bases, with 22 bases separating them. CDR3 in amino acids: CASRFVGLRVGETQYF. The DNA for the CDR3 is TGTGCCAGCAGATTCGTAGGCTTGCGGGTCGGTGAGACCCAGTACTTC. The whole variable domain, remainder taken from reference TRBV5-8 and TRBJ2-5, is EAGVTQSPTHLIKTRGQQATLRCSPISGHTSVYWYQQALGLGLQFLLWYDEGEERNRGNFPPRFSGRQFPNYSSELNVNALELEDSALYLCASRFVGLRVGETQYFGPGTRLLVL.

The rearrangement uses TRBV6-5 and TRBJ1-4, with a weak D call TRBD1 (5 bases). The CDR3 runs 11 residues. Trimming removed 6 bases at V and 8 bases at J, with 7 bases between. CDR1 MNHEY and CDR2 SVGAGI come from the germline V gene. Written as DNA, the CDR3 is TGTGCCAGCAGCCGGGGGGAAAAACTGTTTTTT. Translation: CASSRGEKLFF.

CDR3 coding DNA: TGTGCCAGCACCAAAGAGGGGGGGCTCAATCAGCCCCAGCATTTT. It codes for CASTKEGGLNQPQHF. The chain carries TRBV2 and TRBJ1-5; D is possibly TRBD1 (6 bases). Germline V gene lookup returns CDR1 SNHLY and CDR2 FYNNEI. The CDR3 spans 15 residues. The V end lost 7 bases, the J end lost 3 bases, and 16 bases lay between the germline ends.

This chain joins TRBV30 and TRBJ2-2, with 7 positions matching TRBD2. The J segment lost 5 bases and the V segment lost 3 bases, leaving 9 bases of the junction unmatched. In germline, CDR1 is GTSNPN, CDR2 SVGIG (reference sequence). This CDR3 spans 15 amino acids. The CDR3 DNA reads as TGTGCCTGGAGGGAAGGACTAGTTAGAACCGGGGAGCTGTTTTTT. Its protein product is CAWREGLVRTGELFF.

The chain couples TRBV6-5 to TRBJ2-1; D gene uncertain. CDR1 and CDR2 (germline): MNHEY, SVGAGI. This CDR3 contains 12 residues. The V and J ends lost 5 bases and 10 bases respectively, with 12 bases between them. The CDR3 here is CASSAYLEEQFF. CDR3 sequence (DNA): TGTGCCAGCAGTGCCTATCTAGAAGAGCAGTTCTTC.

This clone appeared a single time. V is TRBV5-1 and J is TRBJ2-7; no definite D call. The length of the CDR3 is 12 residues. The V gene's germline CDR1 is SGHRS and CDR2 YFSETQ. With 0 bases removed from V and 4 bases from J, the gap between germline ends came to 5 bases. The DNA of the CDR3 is TGCGCCAGCAGCTTGGTCGGGTACGAGCAGTACTTC. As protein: CASSLVGYEQYF.

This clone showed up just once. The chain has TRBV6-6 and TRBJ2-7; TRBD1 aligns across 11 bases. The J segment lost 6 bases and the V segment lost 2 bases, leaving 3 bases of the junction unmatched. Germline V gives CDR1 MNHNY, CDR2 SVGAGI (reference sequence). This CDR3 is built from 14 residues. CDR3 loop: CASSYPDRGREQYF. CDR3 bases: TGTGCCAGCAGTTACCCGGACAGGGGGCGCGAGCAGTACTTC.

The CDR3 bases are TGTGCCAGCAGTCAAACTCCAGGGCACGGCTACACCTTC. As protein: CASSQTPGHGYTF. The J gene is TRBJ1-2, the V gene TRBV6-5; weak D call: TRBD1 (5 bases). Trimming stripped 5 bases from V and 8 bases from J, with 15 bases between. The CDR3 consists of 13 residues. The germline V gene encodes CDR1 MNHEY and CDR2 SVGAGI.